These 30 T cell receptor beta chains share one sample of origin, sequenced in a study of cytomegalovirus exposure and HLA in healthy donors (dated by TCRdb to between 2016 and 2019). Library generation was performed with the immunoSEQ multiplex PCR assay. The multiplex PCR relied on a mix of 60 forward primers for TCR Vbeta segments and 13 reverse primers for TCR Jbeta segments. TCRdb stores this immuneACCESS table with in-frame sequences only. Part of the clones is absent; in the studies checked, under half of the shortfall reflects unresolved V genes, and no reason is known for the rest. The sample data list approximately 160,000 clones, and over 70% of these were observed just once. The ten most abundant clones make up around 3% of the sample. The sequenced sample consisted of PBMCs. The origin of the receptors is a woman aged 45-65 years in good health and CMV-seropositive.

This chain uses TRBV10-3 with TRBJ1-1, with 9 bases that match TRBD1. Germline V gene data show CDR1 as ENHRY and CDR2 as SYGVKD. V lost 10 bases, J lost 3 bases, and 6 bases stayed unmatched. CDR3 length: 13 amino acids. The CDR3 nucleotides read TGTGCCACCACGGACAGGGGAGACACTGAAGCTTTCTTT. This sequence encodes CATTDRGDTEAFF.

The chain has TRBV4-3 and TRBJ2-5, with D perhaps TRBD2 (6 bases). Near its end, the DNA agrees better with TRBJ2-7, so the J call may be wrong. This CDR3 has 16 amino acids. CDR1 is LGHNA, CDR2 YSLEER, per germline. DNA of the CDR3: TGCGCCAGCAGCCTCCTGGGAGGCGGGGAGGACTACGAGCAGTACTTC. Translating gives CASSLLGGGEDYEQYF.

The gene calls are TRBV2 and TRBJ2-5; 10 nucleotides align to TRBD2. This CDR3 is 19 amino acids long. V shed 7 bases, J shed 2 bases, and the junction held 19 bases outside the gene matches. Germline CDR1 and CDR2: SNHLY and FYNNEI. In nucleotides, the CDR3 is TGTGCCAGCACCCCGCGACTAAGCGGGGGGGCCGGGGCACAAGAGACCCAGTACTTC. Translating gives CASTPRLSGGAGAQETQYF.

CDR3 amino acids: CASSSSRVGYGYTF. The CDR3 nucleotides read TGTGCCAGCAGCTCGTCACGGGTGGGCTATGGCTACACCTTC. The chain combines TRBV7-2 with TRBJ1-2, with D unclear. The V end was cut by 4 bases, the J end by 4 bases, with 13 bases between. This CDR3 is 14 amino acids long. Germline V lookup: CDR1 SGHTA, CDR2 FQGNSA.

The V and J genes are TRBV19 and TRBJ1-4; perhaps TRBD1 as D (5 bases). Trimming took 6 bases from V and 8 from J, leaving 13 bases between them. CDR1 is LNHDA, CDR2 SQIVND, per germline (reference sequence). CDR3 size: 13 residues. CDR3: CASRGGLGEKLFF. The CDR3 bases are TGTGCCAGTAGGGGGGGTTTGGGGGAAAAACTGTTTTTT.

The chain links TRBV6-1 to TRBJ1-5; 8 bases map to TRBD1. Trimming at V came to 1 base and at J to 5 bases, leaving 1 base not matched to a gene. Germline-derived CDR1 and CDR2 are MNHNS and SASEGT. The CDR3 is made up of 14 amino acids. CDR3 in DNA: TGTGCCAGCAGTGAAGTGGACAGGGATCAGCCCCAGCATTTT. Residues: CASSEVDRDQPQHF.

This clone was seen more than once but under ten times. V and J are TRBV11-2 and TRBJ2-5; 8 nucleotides match TRBD2. This CDR3 region has 17 residues. Germline V gene data show CDR1 as SGHAT and CDR2 as FQNNGV. The trim removed 0 bases at V and 0 bases at J, leaving 6 bases unmatched. For the CDR3, the DNA is TGTGCCAGCAGCTTAGATATCGGTAGCGGGGACCAAGAGACCCAGTACTTC. As protein: CASSLDIGSGDQETQYF.

The chain carries TRBV19 and TRBJ1-1; D is unresolved. V was pared by 5 bases and J by 1 base, with 5 bases between. The CDR3 covers 12 residues. Per germline, CDR1 LNHDA and CDR2 SQIVND (reference sequence). The DNA of the CDR3 is TGTGCCAGTAGTTTGGCGAACACTGAAGCTTTCTTT. It is translated as CASSLANTEAFF.

The CDR3 spells CASSDSSSGRIDEQFF. For the CDR3, the DNA is TGTGCCAGCAGTGACTCGTCCAGCGGGAGGATCGATGAGCAGTTCTTC. The J gene is TRBJ2-1, the V gene TRBV6-4; TRBD2 aligns across 9 bases. This CDR3 region has 16 residues. CDR1 and CDR2 (germline): MRHNA, SNTAGT. With 0 bases clipped from V and 8 bases from J, the junction kept 8 bases outside the gene matches.

The chain recombines TRBV29-1 with TRBJ2-3, with a possible D match to TRBD1 (6 bases). Trimming shortened V by 4 bases and J by 1 base, and 9 bases separated the two germline ends. The CDR3 is 13 amino acids. CDR1 SQVTM and CDR2 ANQGSEA come from the germline V gene. The CDR3 loop is CSVAGEGTDTQYF. The DNA for the CDR3 is TGCAGCGTTGCAGGGGAAGGCACAGATACGCAGTATTTT.

The table lists this clone with a count of one. The chain employs TRBV5-1 and TRBJ2-7, with D possibly TRBD1 on 6 matching bases. This CDR3 region has 15 residues. V gave up 0 bases and J gave up 5 bases, with 15 bases separating them. CDR1 is SGHRS, CDR2 YFSETQ, per germline. This chain's CDR3 is CASSLGQAKFDEQYF. CDR3 in DNA: TGCGCCAGCAGCTTGGGACAGGCAAAATTTGACGAGCAGTACTTC.

This clone has a single count. This chain links TRBV5-1 with TRBJ1-2; 12 bases fit TRBD1. V lost 4 bases to trimming and J lost 6 bases; unmatched junction nucleotides: 10. The CDR3 has 16 residues. Germline CDR1 SGHRS, CDR2 YFSETQ. For the CDR3, the DNA is TGCGCCAGCAGCCCGGGACAGGGGGCTGGTTTTGATGGCTACACCTTC. Amino acids: CASSPGQGAGFDGYTF.

The rearrangement links TRBV4-3 to TRBJ2-7; TRBD1 matches at 8 bases. Germline assignment: CDR1 LGHNA and CDR2 YSLEER. V lost 1 base to trimming and J lost 0 bases; unmatched junction nucleotides: 5. This CDR3 is 16 amino acids long. CDR3 protein: CASSQGTGRTSYEQYF. Written as DNA, the CDR3 is TGCGCCAGCAGCCAAGGGACAGGGCGGACCTCCTACGAGCAGTACTTC.

Written as DNA, the CDR3 is TGTGCCAGCAGAAACGGGGGAGATGGGGCCAACGTCCTGACTTTC. It yields the protein CASRNGGDGANVLTF. The chain recombines TRBV6-5 with TRBJ2-6; D is perhaps TRBD2 (6 bases). Trimming shortened V by 6 bases and J by 3 bases, and 12 bases separated the two germline ends. Germline values: CDR1 MNHEY, CDR2 SVGAGI. The CDR3 sequence is 15 residues long.

In DNA form, the CDR3 reads TGTGCCAGTAAAAGTCAGGGTCTCCGTGATAGCAATCAGCCCCAGCATTTT. Its protein product is CASKSQGLRDSNQPQHF. The V and J genes are TRBV19 and TRBJ1-5, with a weak D call TRBD1 (5 bases). Germline V CDR1 and CDR2: LNHDA, SQIVND (reference sequence). This CDR3 comprises 17 residues. The V end lost 7 bases, the J end lost 0 bases, and 19 bases lay between the germline ends.

This clone has only one observation. The gene calls are TRBV4-3 and TRBJ2-5; 8 positions agree with TRBD1. The CDR3 extends over 13 amino acids. The germline gives CDR1 LGHNA, CDR2 YSLEER. Trimming at V came to 8 bases and at J to 3 bases, leaving 5 bases not matched to a gene. The CDR3 loop reads CASGQTGEETQYF. As DNA, the CDR3 is TGCGCCAGCGGGCAGACAGGGGAAGAGACCCAGTACTTC.

The chain is built from TRBV29-1 and TRBJ2-3; D remains ambiguous. V dropped 3 bases and J dropped 1 base, with 5 bases sitting between them. The CDR3 runs 12 residues. CDR1 is SQVTM and CDR2 is ANQGSEA in the germline V gene. CDR3 nucleotide sequence: TGCAGCGTTGACCAGGGCACAGATACGCAGTATTTT. Translation gives CSVDQGTDTQYF.

The chain combines TRBV28 with TRBJ1-2, with a weak D call TRBD1 (6 bases). V lost 8 bases, J lost 5 bases, and 18 bases lay in between. Germline values: CDR1 MDHEN, CDR2 SYDVKM. This CDR3 comprises 14 residues. The CDR3: CASLTTGLWYGYTF. Here the CDR3 DNA reads TGTGCCAGCCTTACTACAGGGCTTTGGTATGGCTACACCTTC.

The chain combines TRBV19 with TRBJ2-2; D perhaps matches TRBD2 (5 bases). With 5 bases removed from V and 3 bases from J, the gap between germline ends came to 16 bases. CDR3 length: 16 amino acids. Germline CDR1 reads LNHDA; CDR2 reads SQIVND (reference sequence). CDR3 bases: TGTGCCAGTAGTCGGACTGGTGGTGGCGACACCGGGGAGCTGTTTTTT. Its protein product is CASSRTGGGDTGELFF.

The chain employs TRBV6-4 and TRBJ1-6, with D perhaps matching TRBD1 (6 bases). Per the germline V gene, CDR1 is MRHNA and CDR2 is SNTAGT. Between the trimmed V and J ends, which lost 4 bases and 7 bases, there was a span of 8 bases. This CDR3 contains 13 residues. CDR3 sequence: CASSAGVNSPLHF. The CDR3 bases are TGTGCCAGCAGTGCAGGGGTCAATTCACCCCTCCACTTT.

This chain joins TRBV9 and TRBJ2-3, with 7 bases identical to TRBD2. The length of the CDR3 is 18 residues. Trimming cost V 4 bases and J 0 bases; bases outside gene matches: 14. Germline V gene lookup returns CDR1 SGDLS and CDR2 YYNGEE. CDR3 protein: CASSRGLTPGGSTDTQYF. Written as DNA, the CDR3 is TGTGCCAGCAGCAGGGGACTGACGCCGGGAGGAAGCACAGATACGCAGTATTTT.

The CDR3 spells CASSFGSAETQYF. The CDR3 DNA follows: TGTGCCAGCAGCTTTGGTAGCGCAGAGACCCAGTACTTC. The rearrangement uses TRBV7-2 and TRBJ2-5; a possible D gene is TRBD2 (5 bases). Trimming stripped 3 bases from V and 4 bases from J, with 9 bases between. The CDR3 covers 13 residues. Germline CDR1 reads SGHTA; CDR2 reads FQGNSA.

The CDR3 region has the DNA TGTGCCAGCAGCGAGGAGAGAACCGGGGAGCTGTTTTTT. Its protein product is CASSEERTGELFF. V usage is TRBV9 and J usage is TRBJ2-2; no reliable D call. This CDR3 contains 13 residues. Deletions cut 3 bases from V and 5 bases from J, with 8 bases between. Germline CDR1 is SGDLS and CDR2 is YYNGEE.

About this clone: A read error may produce the germline difference seen at one junction end. This chain uses TRBV4-1 with TRBJ2-4; 12 bases fit TRBD2. The germline gives CDR1 MGHRA, CDR2 YSYEKL. The CDR3 contains 16 residues. The DNA for the CDR3 is TGCGCCAGCAGCCAACCCTTAGGACTAGCGGGGAACAGTCAGTACTTC. Protein product: CASSQPLGLAGNSQYF.

The rearrangement links TRBV28 to TRBJ2-3; D unclear. The CDR3 extends over 14 amino acids. CDR1 and CDR2 (germline): MDHEN, SYDVKM. V shed 4 bases and J shed 5 bases, with 13 bases lying between them. The CDR3 DNA sequence: TGTGCCAGCAGTTGGCCCCTAGTGGGAGATACGCAGTATTTT. Translating it yields CASSWPLVGDTQYF. Combining the CDR3 with reference TRBV28 and TRBJ2-3 gives the whole variable domain DVKVTQSSRYLVKRTGEKVFLECVQDMDHENMFWYRQDPGLGLRLIYFSYDVKMKEKGDIPEGYSVSREKKERFSLILESASTNQTSMYLCASSWPLVGDTQYFGPGTRLTVL.

The gene calls are TRBV9 and TRBJ2-2, with D possibly matching TRBD1 (5 bases). The CDR3 extends over 16 amino acids. CDR1 and CDR2 (germline): SGDLS, YYNGEE. V was shortened by 0 bases and J by 4 bases, with 13 bases between the two germline ends. For the CDR3, the DNA is TGTGCCAGCAGCGTAGGGCAGGGAAGTACCACCGGGGAGCTGTTTTTT. Its translation is CASSVGQGSTTGELFF.

The count of this clone is one. The chain joins TRBV11-2 to TRBJ2-2, with D perhaps TRBD1 (5 bases). Germline V gene data show CDR1 as SGHAT and CDR2 as FQNNGV. The germline V and J ends were trimmed by 0 bases and 4 bases, with 9 bases remaining between them. The CDR3 contains 15 residues. Here the CDR3 reads CASSLDRTGTGELFF. Here the CDR3 DNA reads TGTGCCAGCAGCTTAGATCGAACAGGCACCGGGGAGCTGTTTTTT.

V and J are TRBV6-5 and TRBJ2-3, with D maybe TRBD2 (6 bases). Germline lookup yields CDR1 MNHEY and CDR2 SVGAGI. CDR3 length: 14 residues. V was clipped by 5 bases and J by 3 bases, with 12 bases between them. The DNA for the CDR3 is TGTGCCAGCAGTCCCGGGAGTAGAACAGATACGCAGTATTTT. This translates into CASSPGSRTDTQYF.

The chain combines TRBV11-3 with TRBJ1-1; TRBD1 agrees at 8 bases. V trimming: 5 bases; J trimming: 4 bases; junction bases outside the gene matches: 9. CDR3 length: 15 amino acids. Germline lookup yields CDR1 SGHNT and CDR2 YENEEA. The CDR3 nucleotides read TGTGCCAGCAGCGCCCGAGGACAGGGAGGCACTGAAGCTTTCTTT. Translating gives CASSARGQGGTEAFF.

This clone was counted a few times. The V gene is TRBV9, the J gene TRBJ1-2; 7 bases map to TRBD1. Germline CDR1 and CDR2: SGDLS and YYNGEE. The V segment lost 4 bases and the J segment 8 bases; nucleotides outside the gene matches: 11. CDR3 size: 14 residues. CDR3 region: CASSTQRQGGGYTF. CDR3 sequence (DNA): TGTGCCAGCAGCACCCAAAGACAGGGCGGAGGCTACACCTTC.